These 21 T cell receptor beta chains share one sample of origin, sequenced in a study of post-analysis software for immune sequencing data. Whole-study findings and limits: Among about 5 TRBV segments more frequent in patients than controls were TRBV5-6, TRBV5-1 and TRBV20-1.

These receptors lack a known antigen. TCR beta libraries were prepared from cDNA with unique molecular identifiers. MiXCR, applied by TCRdb to the PCR reads, yields one record per CDR3 protein. The sample lists about 460,000 distinct CDR3 sequences; roughly 45% were seen once. Sequenced: blood. These receptors all come from a girl aged 5-17 years with multiple sclerosis.

The rearrangement joins TRBV12-3 or TRBV12-4 to TRBJ2-4, with TRBD1 identical over 9 bases. The end of the DNA is better explained by TRBJ2-7, so the J call may be wrong. The CDR3 has 14 amino acids. The CDR3 DNA reads TGTGCCAGCAGCTACGGGACAGGGAGCCACGAGCAGTACTTC. Amino acid sequence: CASSYGTGSHEQYF.

The chain uses TRBV27 and TRBJ2-5, with 12 bases lining up with TRBD2. The germline V gene has CDR1 MNHEY and CDR2 SMNVEV (reference sequence). This CDR3 is built from 17 residues. The J segment lost 4 bases and the V segment lost 6 bases, leaving 12 bases of the junction unmatched. The CDR3 bases are TGTGCCAGCAGCCAGGGGGAACTAGCGGGAGGAGTAGAGACCCAGTACTTC. This encodes CASSQGELAGGVETQYF.

This rearrangement joins TRBV20-1 to TRBJ2-1; 7 bases are shared with TRBD2. Germline loops: CDR1 DFQATT, CDR2 SNEGSKA (reference sequence). CDR3 length: 13 amino acids. CDR3 in DNA: TGCAGAGGAGGACTAGAGCGTAACAATGAGCAGTTCTTC. Its protein is CRGGLERNNEQFF.

The CDR3 loop reads CASSIQGANTEAFF. The CDR3 region has the DNA TGTGCCAGCAGTATACAGGGCGCGAACACTGAAGCTTTCTTT. This chain uses TRBV7-9 with TRBJ1-1, with D possibly being TRBD1 (6 bases). The CDR3 covers 14 residues. Trimming shortened V by 6 bases and J by 1 base, and 12 bases separated the two germline ends. Germline V CDR1 and CDR2: SEHNR, FQNEAQ (reference sequence).

The chain is built from TRBV29-1 and TRBJ2-7, with 15 bases matching TRBD2. The ends lost 4 bases at V and 7 bases at J; junction bases unmatched: 8. This CDR3 is 15 amino acids long. The germline V gene has CDR1 SQVTM and CDR2 ANQGSEA. In DNA, the CDR3 is TGCAGCGTTGGGACTAGCGGGAGGGGATACAATGAGCAGTACTTC. As protein: CSVGTSGRGYNEQYF.

The chain links TRBV27 to TRBJ1-2; 11 bases are a match to TRBD1. Trimming cost V 8 bases and J 8 bases; bases outside gene matches: 13. This CDR3 has 15 amino acids. Germline CDR1 reads MNHEY; CDR2 reads SMNVEV (reference sequence). Here the CDR3 reads CASSGRGTGGGGYTF. CDR3 bases: TGTGCCAGCTCCGGGAGGGGGACAGGGGGTGGCGGCTACACCTTC.

This clonotype was seen just once. The chain carries TRBV28 and TRBJ1-1; D unclear. Trimming cost V 4 bases and J 6 bases, with 6 bases left between them. The CDR3 covers 11 residues. The germline CDR1 and CDR2 sequences are MDHEN and SYDVKM. CDR3 amino acids: CASSWAAEAFF. In DNA form, the CDR3 reads TGTGCCAGCAGTTGGGCAGCTGAAGCTTTCTTT.

In its sample, this clonotype was seen a few times. The chain carries TRBV5-6 and TRBJ2-5; D possibly corresponds to TRBD1 (5 bases). The germline CDR1 and CDR2 sequences are SGHDT and YYEEEE. CDR3 length: 13 amino acids. The V end lost 4 bases, the J end lost 2 bases, and 9 bases lay between the germline ends. For the CDR3, the DNA is TGTGCCAGCAGCCCAGACAGTCAAGAGACCCAGTACTTC. Amino acid sequence: CASSPDSQETQYF. The full variable domain, rest sourced from reference TRBV5-6 and TRBJ2-5, is DAGVTQSPTHLIKTRGQQVTLRCSPKSGHDTVSWYQQALGQGPQFIFQYYEEEERQRGNFPDRFSGHQFPNYSSELNVNALLLGDSALYLCASSPDSQETQYFGPGTRLLVL.

The V and J genes are TRBV20-1 and TRBJ2-3; 7 nucleotides align to TRBD1. The CDR3 length is 15 residues. The J segment lost 2 bases and the V segment lost 2 bases, leaving 7 bases of the junction unmatched. CDR1 is DFQATT and CDR2 is SNEGSKA in the germline V gene (reference sequence). The CDR3 sequence is CSARRDRVFTDTQYF. The CDR3 bases are TGCAGTGCTAGAAGAGACAGGGTTTTCACAGATACGCAGTATTTT.

On this clonotype: The germline gene is not matched at one end of the junction; a read error may be the cause. The chain is built from TRBV7-7 and TRBJ2-1; D is undetermined. The CDR3 has 14 amino acids. Germline CDR1 and CDR2: SSHAT and FNYEAQ (reference sequence). The CDR3 DNA sequence: TGTGCTAGCAGCTTAGCCTTAGCTTCGGGTGAGCAGTTCTTC. This codes for CASSLALASGEQFF.

This clonotype was seen a handful of times. The chain carries TRBV20-1 and TRBJ2-7; D might be TRBD2 (5 bases). This CDR3 region has 14 residues. The germline V and J ends were trimmed by 6 bases and 5 bases, with 20 bases remaining between them. Per germline, CDR1 DFQATT and CDR2 SNEGSKA (reference sequence). The CDR3 nucleotides are TGCAGTGCACCCTTTGGGCCCGGGGTGGACGAGCAGTACTTC. As protein: CSAPFGPGVDEQYF.

In its sample, this clonotype was seen a few times. The J gene is TRBJ2-1, the V gene TRBV12-3 or TRBV12-4; TRBD2 matches at 13 bases. CDR3 size: 13 residues. DNA for the CDR3: TGTGCTTCGACTAGCGGGAGGAACAATGAGCAGTTCTTC. It codes for CASTSGRNNEQFF.

V usage is TRBV7-9 and J usage is TRBJ2-1; 10 bases align to TRBD2. The CDR3 sequence is 14 residues long. Per the germline V gene, CDR1 is SEHNR and CDR2 is FQNEAQ (reference sequence). J lost 8 bases, V lost 5 bases, and 6 bases had no gene match. The CDR3 loop reads CASSPASGRDEQFF. DNA of the CDR3: TGTGCCAGCAGCCCGGCTAGCGGGAGAGATGAGCAGTTCTTC. Full variable domain (remainder filled in from reference TRBV7-9 and TRBJ2-1): DTGVSQNPRHKITKRGQNVTFRCDPISEHNRLYWYRQTLGQGPEFLTYFQNEAQLEKSRLLSDRFSAERPKGSFSTLEIQRTEQGDSAMYLCASSPASGRDEQFFGPGTRLTVL.

This chain joins TRBV7-8 and TRBJ1-4, with D possibly TRBD1 on 6 matching bases. Germline assignment: CDR1 SGHVS and CDR2 FQNEAQ. The V and J ends lost 5 bases and 5 bases respectively, with 15 bases between them. The CDR3 has 15 residues. CDR3 bases: TGTGCCAGCAGCCTCAGTGGCCAGGGGAATGAAAAACTGTTTTTT. This sequence encodes CASSLSGQGNEKLFF.

The rearrangement joins TRBV12-3 or TRBV12-4 to TRBJ2-3; TRBD2 might be the D (5 bases). CDR3 size: 15 residues. V lost 5 bases to trimming and J lost 3 bases, with 15 bases between them. The CDR3 DNA is TGTGCCAGCAGTGCGAACGGGGTTCTAACAGATACGCAGTATTTT. Its translation is CASSANGVLTDTQYF.

The rearrangement links TRBV7-3 to TRBJ2-1; no reliable D call. The germline V and J ends were trimmed by 2 bases and 0 bases, with 5 bases remaining between them. Germline V gives CDR1 SGHTA, CDR2 FQGTGA. CDR3 length equals 14 residues. The CDR3 reads CASSLPGSYNEQFF. CDR3 nucleotides: TGTGCCAGCAGCTTACCGGGCTCCTACAATGAGCAGTTCTTC.

This clonotype appeared a few times. CDR3 region: CSVSGGGDADIQYF. The CDR3, as DNA: TGCAGCGTCTCGGGGGGAGGAGATGCGGACATTCAGTACTTC. The gene calls are TRBV29-1 and TRBJ2-4, with 7 bases lining up with TRBD2. The germline CDR1 and CDR2 sequences are SQVTM and ANQGSEA. The trim removed 6 bases at V and 8 bases at J, leaving 13 bases unmatched. This CDR3 has 14 amino acids.

The chain uses TRBV5-1 and TRBJ2-1, with TRBD2 matching 8 bases. Germline V gives CDR1 SGHRS, CDR2 YFSETQ. The CDR3 extends over 14 amino acids. V trimming: 1 base; J trimming: 7 bases; junction bases outside the gene matches: 4. The CDR3 DNA sequence: TGCGCCAGCAGCTTGATGGTAGCGGGGAATGAGCAGTTCTTC. Translation gives CASSLMVAGNEQFF.

The chain employs TRBV15 and TRBJ2-7, with D uncertain. The germline CDR1 and CDR2 sequences are LNHNV and YYDKDF (reference sequence). This CDR3 spans 13 amino acids. Trimming shortened V by 1 base and J by 2 bases, and 6 bases separated the two germline ends. In nucleotides, the CDR3 is TGTGCCACCAGCAGAGGAGCCGCCTACGAGCAGTACTTC. Protein: CATSRGAAYEQYF.

V usage is TRBV29-1 and J usage is TRBJ2-5; either TRBD1 or TRBD2 may fit D (6 bases each). This CDR3 region has 14 residues. CDR1 is SQVTM, CDR2 ANQGSEA, per germline. V was cut by 1 base and J by 4 bases, with 13 bases left in between. The CDR3 DNA follows: TGCAGCGTTGAAGCGGCGGGACACCTAGAGACCCAGTACTTC. Translated: CSVEAAGHLETQYF.

V is TRBV12-5 and J is TRBJ2-5; TRBD1 matches 8 bases. The CDR3 length is 16 residues. Per germline, CDR1 LGHNT and CDR2 FRNRAP. Trimming removed 0 bases from V and 4 bases from J; junction bases left unmatched: 7. DNA for the CDR3: TGTGCTAGTGGTTTGGTAGGGACAGGCCCAGCAGAGACCCAGTACTTC. Translation gives CASGLVGTGPAETQYF.